The 25 T cell receptor beta chains below all came from one sample that was sequenced in a study of PD-L1 blockade in urothelial cancer. Using immunoSEQ multiplex PCR, the repertoire was profiled, and TCRdb retains in-frame clones only, with some absent. In the table there are 40,000 to 60,000 clones, about 80% of which are singletons. Time point of the sample: pretreatment peripheral blood. This specimen was PBMCs, taken around atezolizumab (anti-PD-L1) treatment. These TCRs come from a man between 65 and 80 years old with urothelial cancer.

This clone has just one count. J is TRBJ2-2 and V is TRBV30, with 12 bases that match TRBD2. The germline V gene encodes CDR1 GTSNPN and CDR2 SVGIG (reference sequence). The CDR3 sequence is 15 residues long. The V segment lost 4 bases and the J segment 5 bases; nucleotides outside the gene matches: 5. CDR3 loop: CAWTSGGDHTGELFF. The DNA for the CDR3 is TGTGCCTGGACTAGCGGGGGGGATCATACCGGGGAGCTGTTTTTT.

The chain recombines TRBV7-8 with TRBJ1-5; D possibly corresponds to TRBD1 (6 bases). Trimming removed 2 bases at V and 4 bases at J, with 6 bases between. Germline CDR1 reads SGHVS; CDR2 reads FQNEAQ. This CDR3 comprises 13 residues. The CDR3 sequence: CASSLQGNQPQHF. As DNA, the CDR3 is TGTGCCAGCAGCTTACAGGGGAATCAGCCCCAGCATTTT.

This clone has just one count. This rearrangement joins TRBV19 to TRBJ2-5, with 11 positions matching TRBD1. V was clipped by 10 bases and J by 8 bases; unmatched bases: 9. This CDR3 contains 13 residues. Germline V gives CDR1 LNHDA, CDR2 SQIVND (reference sequence). CDR3 loop: CATRDRGGETQYF. CDR3 nucleotides: TGTGCCACTAGGGACAGGGGGGGAGAAACCCAGTACTTC. The full variable domain, in which reference TRBV19 and TRBJ2-5 provide the parts outside the CDR3, is DGGITQSPKYLFRKEGQNVTLSCEQNLNHDAMYWYRQDPGQGLRLIYYSQIVNDFQKGDIAEGYSVSREKKESFPLTVTSAQKNPTAFYLCATRDRGGETQYFGPGTRLLVL.

The chain couples TRBV6-6 to TRBJ2-7; TRBD2 is a possible D gene (6 bases). The CDR3 consists of 14 residues. Trimming cost V 0 bases and J 2 bases, with 8 bases left between them. Germline CDR1 and CDR2: MNHNY and SVGAGI (reference sequence). The CDR3 DNA is TGTGCCAGCAGTTACTCAGGAGGGCCCTACGAGCAGTACTTC. Encoded protein: CASSYSGGPYEQYF.

The chain combines TRBV7-3 with TRBJ2-1, with D tentatively TRBD1 (5 bases). Trimming stripped 1 base from V and 2 bases from J, with 9 bases between. Germline-derived CDR1 and CDR2 are SGHTA and FQGTGA. The CDR3 covers 15 residues. CDR3 DNA sequence: TGTGCCAGCAGCTTAATTCAGGGTCCCTACAATGAGCAGTTCTTC. Its translation: CASSLIQGPYNEQFF.

Points on this clone: Other DNA sequences within the sample encode an identical CDR3. The chain recombines TRBV7-8 with TRBJ2-3, with TRBD2 matching 9 bases. J gave up 9 bases and V 2 bases, and 6 bases lay outside the gene matches. There are 14 residues in the CDR3. Germline values: CDR1 SGHVS, CDR2 FQNEAQ. CDR3 in amino acids: CASSLLLAGDTQYF. Written as DNA, the CDR3 is TGTGCCAGCAGCTTACTCTTAGCGGGGGACACGCAGTATTTT.

The J gene is TRBJ2-3, the V gene TRBV2; 9 bases match TRBD1. Germline V gene lookup returns CDR1 SNHLY and CDR2 FYNNEI. The CDR3 length is 15 residues. J lost 3 bases, V lost 2 bases, and 3 bases had no gene match. The CDR3 coding sequence is TGTGCCAGCAGTGAACAGGGACAGGGAACAGATACGCAGTATTTT. It encodes CASSEQGQGTDTQYF. Full variable domain (rest looked up from reference TRBV2 and TRBJ2-3): EPEVTQTPSHQVTQMGQEVILRCVPISNHLYFYWYRQILGQKVEFLVSFYNNEISEKSEIFDDQFSVERPDGSNFTLKIRSTKLEDSAMYFCASSEQGQGTDTQYFGPGTRLTVL.

On this clone itself: Compared with germline, one end of the junction differs, possibly owing to a read error. The chain joins TRBV15 to TRBJ1-2, with unresolved D. Looked up from germline, CDR1 is LNHNV and CDR2 is YYDKDF (reference sequence). The CDR3 totals 16 residues. The CDR3 nucleotides are TGTGCCACCAACAGAGATCTCTTGGGCGACCTCTATGGCTACACCTTC. Amino acids: CATNRDLLGDLYGYTF.

V usage is TRBV12-1 and J usage is TRBJ1-1. TRBV12-1 is designated a pseudogene. The CDR3 is 14 residues long. The CDR3 DNA sequence: TGTGCCAGCAGCTTTGCCGGTCTTAACACTGAAGCTTTCTTT. This sequence encodes CASSFAGLNTEAFF.

The rearrangement joins TRBV5-4 to TRBJ2-1; 10 bases fit TRBD2. Trimming removed 3 bases from V and 3 bases from J; junction bases left unmatched: 9. The CDR3 extends over 17 amino acids. Germline CDR1 reads SGHNT; CDR2 reads YYREEE (reference sequence). The CDR3: CASSSYHSSGGYNEQFF. The DNA for the CDR3 is TGTGCCAGCAGCTCGTACCATTCTAGCGGGGGCTACAATGAGCAGTTCTTC. Full variable domain (outside the CDR3, taken from reference TRBV5-4 and TRBJ2-1): ETGVTQSPTHLIKTRGQQVTLRCSSQSGHNTVSWYQQALGQGPQFIFQYYREEENGRGNFPPRFSGLQFPNYSSELNVNALELDDSALYLCASSSYHSSGGYNEQFFGPGTRLTVL.

This chain joins TRBV28 and TRBJ1-5; maybe TRBD1 (5 bases). V was shortened by 8 bases and J by 0 bases, with 14 bases between the two germline ends. Germline values: CDR1 MDHEN, CDR2 SYDVKM. The CDR3 consists of 15 residues. The CDR3 protein is CASRGGGHSNQPQHF. CDR3 DNA: TGTGCCAGCCGTGGGGGGGGTCATAGCAATCAGCCCCAGCATTTT.

The rearrangement joins TRBV7-9 to TRBJ2-7, with D perhaps matching TRBD1 (6 bases). Germline CDR1 SEHNR, CDR2 FQNEAQ (reference sequence). Trimming took off 6 bases at V and 1 base at J, with 16 bases between the two ends. This CDR3 is built from 15 residues. In DNA, the CDR3 is TGTGCCAGCAGGGATACAGGGAAGGGTTCCTACGAGCAGTACTTC. Translated: CASRDTGKGSYEQYF.

This clone has a handful of counts. The chain has TRBV10-1 and TRBJ1-1; D is undetermined. CDR1 and CDR2 (germline): WNHNN, SYGVQD (reference sequence). This CDR3 has 16 amino acids. Deletions cut 0 bases from V and 1 base from J, with 12 bases between. The CDR3 here is CASSESEHGENTEAFF. For the CDR3, the DNA is TGCGCCAGCAGTGAGTCCGAGCACGGGGAGAACACTGAAGCTTTCTTT.

The chain combines TRBV2 with TRBJ2-3; a possible D gene is TRBD1 (6 bases). The CDR3 sequence is 12 residues long. Germline CDR1 SNHLY, CDR2 FYNNEI. V lost 7 bases, J lost 7 bases, and 12 bases lay in between. The CDR3 region is CASTPGANTQYF. CDR3 DNA sequence: TGTGCCAGCACCCCAGGGGCAAATACGCAGTATTTT.

The rearrangement uses TRBV14 and TRBJ1-6; 7 bases are a match to TRBD1. The CDR3 spans 16 residues. In germline, CDR1 is SGHDN, CDR2 FVKESK. After removal of 1 base from V and 4 bases from J, the junction contained 4 bases not matched to a gene. CDR3 loop: CASSQVRGRYNSPLHF. The CDR3 DNA is TGTGCCAGCAGCCAAGTCAGGGGGAGGTATAATTCACCCCTCCACTTT.

The rearrangement uses TRBV27 and TRBJ2-7; perhaps TRBD2 as D (5 bases). Germline V gene data show CDR1 as MNHEY and CDR2 as SMNVEV (reference sequence). Trimming pared 6 bases from V and 2 bases from J, leaving 11 bases between. This CDR3 has 13 residues. The CDR3 DNA follows: TGTGCCAGCAGGGGGAGTCCCACCTACGAGCAGTACTTC. The encoded protein is CASRGSPTYEQYF.

The chain carries TRBV5-1 and TRBJ1-5; 9 bases agree with TRBD1. This CDR3 spans 12 amino acids. Germline trimming cut 4 bases from V and 12 bases from J; bases unmatched to any gene: 5. Germline CDR1 is SGHRS and CDR2 is YFSETQ. The CDR3 region has the DNA TGCGCCAGCAGCACTGACAGGGGGGTCCAGCATTTT. Translated, it gives CASSTDRGVQHF.

The CDR3 loop reads CASSFGTGGPGQPQHF. The CDR3 DNA is TGTGCCAGCAGCTTTGGGACAGGGGGTCCTGGGCAGCCCCAGCATTTT. The chain carries TRBV5-6 and TRBJ1-5, with 11 bases lining up with TRBD1. This CDR3 has 16 residues. The germline CDR1 and CDR2 sequences are SGHDT and YYEEEE. After removal of 2 bases from V and 7 bases from J, the junction contained 8 bases not matched to a gene.

The chain carries TRBV18 and TRBJ2-1, with D possibly matching TRBD2 (6 bases). The germline gives CDR1 KGHSH, CDR2 LQKENI. CDR3 length: 15 amino acids. Trimming removed 3 bases at V and 2 bases at J, with 11 bases between. CDR3 protein: CASSPLAPPYNEQFF. As DNA, the CDR3 is TGTGCCAGCTCACCCCTAGCGCCCCCCTACAATGAGCAGTTCTTC.

The gene calls are TRBV5-6 and TRBJ1-2, with D perhaps TRBD1 (6 bases). The length of the CDR3 is 14 residues. Looked up from germline, CDR1 is SGHDT and CDR2 is YYEEEE. Trimming pared 5 bases from V and 4 bases from J, leaving 15 bases between. DNA of the CDR3: TGTGCCAGCAGTGAGCAGGGGCTCGGCTATGGCTACACCTTC. Encoded protein: CASSEQGLGYGYTF.

The V gene is TRBV6-5, the J gene TRBJ2-7, with 10 bases matching TRBD1. The CDR3 is made up of 15 amino acids. J was trimmed by 6 bases and V by 6 bases; bases with no gene match: 11. The germline V gene has CDR1 MNHEY and CDR2 SVGAGI. The CDR3 spells CASRTGGAGTSEQYF. The DNA of the CDR3 is TGTGCCAGCAGGACAGGGGGCGCTGGGACCTCCGAGCAGTACTTC.

The chain carries TRBV6-1 and TRBJ2-5, with TRBD1 as a possible D gene (6 bases). The CDR3 consists of 13 residues. The V gene's germline CDR1 is MNHNS and CDR2 SASEGT. With 6 bases removed from V and 1 base from J, the gap between germline ends came to 9 bases. CDR3 coding DNA: TGTGCCAGCAGATACAGGGTCCAAGAGACCCAGTACTTC. It codes for CASRYRVQETQYF.

This clone was seen a few times. This rearrangement joins TRBV28 to TRBJ1-2, with D perhaps matching TRBD1 (5 bases). The CDR3 loop spans 13 amino acids. V gave up 5 bases and J gave up 0 bases, with 7 bases separating them. Per the germline V gene, CDR1 is MDHEN and CDR2 is SYDVKM. The DNA of the CDR3 is TGTGCCAGCAGTAGGGACTCTAACTATGGCTACACCTTC. Translation: CASSRDSNYGYTF.

The rearrangement joins TRBV7-3 to TRBJ2-6, with no clear D. The CDR3 spans 15 residues. Trimming pared 4 bases from V and 0 bases from J, leaving 7 bases between. Germline V gene lookup returns CDR1 SGHTA and CDR2 FQGTGA. The chain's CDR3 is CASSSSGSGANVLTF. The CDR3 nucleotides are TGTGCCAGCAGCTCATCGGGCTCTGGGGCCAACGTCCTGACTTTC.

CDR3 sequence: CASSTSGDNEQFF. CDR3 bases: TGTGCCAGCAGTACATCCGGGGACAATGAGCAGTTCTTC. The rearrangement links TRBV28 to TRBJ2-1; tentative D call: TRBD2 (5 bases). Germline lookup yields CDR1 MDHEN and CDR2 SYDVKM. The V gene lost 5 bases and the J gene lost 5 bases, with 10 bases spanning the gap. The CDR3 runs to 13 residues.